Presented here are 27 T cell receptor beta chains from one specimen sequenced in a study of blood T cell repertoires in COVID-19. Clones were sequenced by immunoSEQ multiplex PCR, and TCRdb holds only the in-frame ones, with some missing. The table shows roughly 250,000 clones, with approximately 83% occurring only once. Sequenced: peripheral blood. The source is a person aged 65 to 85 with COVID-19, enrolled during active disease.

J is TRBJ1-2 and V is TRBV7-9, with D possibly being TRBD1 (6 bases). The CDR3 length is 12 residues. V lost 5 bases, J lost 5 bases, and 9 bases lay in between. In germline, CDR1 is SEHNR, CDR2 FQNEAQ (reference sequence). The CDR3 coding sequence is TGTGCCAGCAGCCGGGACATTTATGGCTACACCTTC. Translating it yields CASSRDIYGYTF.

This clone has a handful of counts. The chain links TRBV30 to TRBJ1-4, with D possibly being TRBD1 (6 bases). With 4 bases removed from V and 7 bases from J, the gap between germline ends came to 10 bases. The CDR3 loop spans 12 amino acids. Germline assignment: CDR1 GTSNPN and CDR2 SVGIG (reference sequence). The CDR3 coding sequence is TGTGCCTGGAACAGGGATGGTGAAAAACTGTTTTTT. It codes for CAWNRDGEKLFF. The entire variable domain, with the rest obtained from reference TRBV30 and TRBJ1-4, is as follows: SQTIHQWPATLVQPVGSPLSLECTVEGTSNPNLYWYRQAAGRGLQLLFYSVGIGQISSEVPQNLSASRPQDRQFILSSKKLLLSDSGFYLCAWNRDGEKLFFGSGTQLSVL.

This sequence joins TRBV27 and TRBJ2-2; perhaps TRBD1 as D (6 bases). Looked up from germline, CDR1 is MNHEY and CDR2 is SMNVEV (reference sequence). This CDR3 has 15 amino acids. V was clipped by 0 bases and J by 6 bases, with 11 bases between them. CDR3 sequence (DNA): TGTGCCAGCAGTTTATCGTGGGGACAATCCGGGGAGCTGTTTTTT. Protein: CASSLSWGQSGELFF.

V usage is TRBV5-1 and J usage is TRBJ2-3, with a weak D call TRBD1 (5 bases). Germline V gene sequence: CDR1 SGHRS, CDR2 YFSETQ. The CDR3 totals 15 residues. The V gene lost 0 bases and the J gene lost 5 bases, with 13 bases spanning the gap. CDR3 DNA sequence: TGCGCCAGCAGCTTGGGGGTTTCCAGGGAAGATACGCAGTATTTT. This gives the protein CASSLGVSREDTQYF.

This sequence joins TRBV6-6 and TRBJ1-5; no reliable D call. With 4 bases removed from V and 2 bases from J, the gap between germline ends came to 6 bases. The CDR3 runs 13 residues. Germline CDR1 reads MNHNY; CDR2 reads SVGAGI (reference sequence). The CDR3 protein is CASSSQGNQPQHF. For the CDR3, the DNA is TGTGCCAGCAGTTCTCAGGGCAATCAGCCCCAGCATTTT.

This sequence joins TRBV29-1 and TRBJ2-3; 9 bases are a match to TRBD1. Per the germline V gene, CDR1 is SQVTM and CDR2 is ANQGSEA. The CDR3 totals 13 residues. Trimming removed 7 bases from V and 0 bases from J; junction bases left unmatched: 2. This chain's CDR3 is CSGGQGSTDTQYF. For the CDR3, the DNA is TGCAGCGGAGGACAGGGGAGCACAGATACGCAGTATTTT.

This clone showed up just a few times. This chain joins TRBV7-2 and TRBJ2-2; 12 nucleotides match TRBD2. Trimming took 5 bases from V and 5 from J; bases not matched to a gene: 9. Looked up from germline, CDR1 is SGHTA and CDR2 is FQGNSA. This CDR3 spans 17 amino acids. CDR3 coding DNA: TGTGCCAGCAGCGCGACTAGCGGGGGCGTACGGACCGGGGAGCTGTTTTTT. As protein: CASSATSGGVRTGELFF.

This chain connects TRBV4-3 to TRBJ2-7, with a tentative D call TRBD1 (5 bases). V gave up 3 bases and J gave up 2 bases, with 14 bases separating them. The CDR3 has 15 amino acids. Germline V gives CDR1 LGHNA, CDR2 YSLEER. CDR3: CASSQTLGQTYEQYF. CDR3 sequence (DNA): TGCGCCAGCAGCCAGACCCTAGGACAAACCTACGAGCAGTACTTC.

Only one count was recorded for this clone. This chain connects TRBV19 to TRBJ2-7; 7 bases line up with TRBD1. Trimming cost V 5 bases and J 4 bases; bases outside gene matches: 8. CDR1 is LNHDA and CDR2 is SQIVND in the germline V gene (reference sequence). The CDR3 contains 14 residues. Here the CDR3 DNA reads TGTGCCAGTAGTGTGGGCAGGGGGTTGTACGAGCAGTACTTC. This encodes CASSVGRGLYEQYF.

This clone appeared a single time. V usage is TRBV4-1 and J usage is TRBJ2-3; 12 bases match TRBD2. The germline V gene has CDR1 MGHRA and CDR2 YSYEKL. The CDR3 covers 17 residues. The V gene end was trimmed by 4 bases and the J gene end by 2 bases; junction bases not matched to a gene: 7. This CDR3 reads CASSLVRTSGVTDTQYF. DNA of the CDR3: TGCGCCAGCAGCCTCGTACGGACTAGCGGGGTCACAGATACGCAGTATTTT.

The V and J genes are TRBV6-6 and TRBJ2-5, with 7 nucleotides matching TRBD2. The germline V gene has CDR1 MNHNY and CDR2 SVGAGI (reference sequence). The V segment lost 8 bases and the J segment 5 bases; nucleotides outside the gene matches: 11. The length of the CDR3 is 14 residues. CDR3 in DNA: TGTGCCAGCGCCACGGGGGGAGGCGGTGAGACCCAGTACTTC. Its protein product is CASATGGGGETQYF.

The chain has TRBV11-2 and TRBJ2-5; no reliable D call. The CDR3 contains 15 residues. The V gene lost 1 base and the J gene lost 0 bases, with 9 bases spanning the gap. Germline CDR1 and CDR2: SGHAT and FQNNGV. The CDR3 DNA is TGTGCCAGCAGCTTAGGTGTGCTAGACCAAGAGACCCAGTACTTC. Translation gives CASSLGVLDQETQYF.

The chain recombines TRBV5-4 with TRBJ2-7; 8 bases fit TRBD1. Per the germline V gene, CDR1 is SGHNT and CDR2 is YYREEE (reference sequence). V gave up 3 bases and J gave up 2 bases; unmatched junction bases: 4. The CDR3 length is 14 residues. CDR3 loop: CASSSGQVTYEQYF. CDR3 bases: TGTGCCAGCAGCTCGGGACAGGTAACCTACGAGCAGTACTTC.

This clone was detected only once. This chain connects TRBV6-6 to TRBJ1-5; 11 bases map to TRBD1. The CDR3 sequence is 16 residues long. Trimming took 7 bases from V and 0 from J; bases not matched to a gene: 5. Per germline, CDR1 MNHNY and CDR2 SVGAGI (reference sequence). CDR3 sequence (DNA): TGTGCCAGCAAAAGGACAGGGGGCTATAGCAATCAGCCCCAGCATTTT. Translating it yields CASKRTGGYSNQPQHF.

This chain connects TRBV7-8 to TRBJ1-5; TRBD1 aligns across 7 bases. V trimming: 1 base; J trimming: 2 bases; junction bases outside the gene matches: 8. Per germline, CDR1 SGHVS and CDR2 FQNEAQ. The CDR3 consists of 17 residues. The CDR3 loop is CASSLVPGGVGNQPQHF. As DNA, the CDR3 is TGTGCCAGCAGCTTAGTACCAGGGGGAGTTGGCAATCAGCCCCAGCATTTT. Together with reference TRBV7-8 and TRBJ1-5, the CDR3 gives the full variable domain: GAGVSQSPRYKVAKRGQDVALRCDPISGHVSLFWYQQALGQGPEFLTYFQNEAQLDKSGLPSDRFFAERPEGSVSTLKIQRTQQEDSAVYLCASSLVPGGVGNQPQHFGDGTRLSIL.

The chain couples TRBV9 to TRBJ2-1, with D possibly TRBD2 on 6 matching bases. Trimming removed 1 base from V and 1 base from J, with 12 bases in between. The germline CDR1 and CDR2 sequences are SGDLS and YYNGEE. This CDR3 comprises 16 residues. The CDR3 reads CASSVLGGRSYNEQFF. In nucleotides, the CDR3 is TGTGCCAGCAGCGTATTAGGAGGGCGGTCCTACAATGAGCAGTTCTTC.

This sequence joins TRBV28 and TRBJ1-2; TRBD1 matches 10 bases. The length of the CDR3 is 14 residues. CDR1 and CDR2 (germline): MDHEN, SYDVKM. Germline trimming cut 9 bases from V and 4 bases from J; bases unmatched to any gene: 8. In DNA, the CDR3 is TGTGCCAGTCAGACAGGGGGCGAACGCTATGGCTACACCTTC. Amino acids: CASQTGGERYGYTF.

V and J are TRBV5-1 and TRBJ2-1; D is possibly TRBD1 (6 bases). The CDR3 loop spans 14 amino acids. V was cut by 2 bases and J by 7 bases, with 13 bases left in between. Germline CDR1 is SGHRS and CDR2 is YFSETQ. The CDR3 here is CASSLYGGTNEQFF. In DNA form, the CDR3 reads TGCGCCAGCAGCTTATATGGTGGGACAAATGAGCAGTTCTTC.

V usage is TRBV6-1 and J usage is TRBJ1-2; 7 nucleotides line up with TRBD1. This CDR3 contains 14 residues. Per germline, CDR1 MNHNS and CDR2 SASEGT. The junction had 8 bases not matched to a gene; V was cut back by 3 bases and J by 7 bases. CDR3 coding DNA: TGTGCCAGCAGTGAGATCCCTAGACAGGGTGGCTACACCTTC. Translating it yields CASSEIPRQGGYTF.

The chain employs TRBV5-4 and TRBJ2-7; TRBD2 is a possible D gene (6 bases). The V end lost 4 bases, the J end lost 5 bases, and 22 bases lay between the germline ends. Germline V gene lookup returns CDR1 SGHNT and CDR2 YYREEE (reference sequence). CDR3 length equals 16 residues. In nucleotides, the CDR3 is TGTGCCAGCAGCCCACCACCAACTAGCCGCGGCCACGAGCAGTACTTC. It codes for CASSPPPTSRGHEQYF.

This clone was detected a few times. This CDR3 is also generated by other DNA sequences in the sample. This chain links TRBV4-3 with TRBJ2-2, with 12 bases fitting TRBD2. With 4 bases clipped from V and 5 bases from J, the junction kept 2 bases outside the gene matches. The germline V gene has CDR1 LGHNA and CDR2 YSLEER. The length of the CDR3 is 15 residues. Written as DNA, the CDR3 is TGCGCCAGCAGCCGCGGACTAGCGGGGACCGGGGAGCTGTTTTTT. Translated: CASSRGLAGTGELFF.

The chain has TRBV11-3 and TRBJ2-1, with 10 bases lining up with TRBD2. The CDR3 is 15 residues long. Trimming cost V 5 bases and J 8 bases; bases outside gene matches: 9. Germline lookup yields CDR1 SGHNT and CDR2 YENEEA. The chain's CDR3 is CASSVSSGSTHEQFF. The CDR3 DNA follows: TGTGCCAGCAGCGTCTCTAGCGGGAGTACCCATGAGCAGTTCTTC. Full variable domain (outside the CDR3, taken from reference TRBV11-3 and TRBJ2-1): EAGVVQSPRYKIIEKKQPVAFWCNPISGHNTLYWYLQNLGQGPELLIRYENEEAVDDSQLPKDRFSAERLKGVDSTLKIQPAELGDSAVYLCASSVSSGSTHEQFFGPGTRLTVL.

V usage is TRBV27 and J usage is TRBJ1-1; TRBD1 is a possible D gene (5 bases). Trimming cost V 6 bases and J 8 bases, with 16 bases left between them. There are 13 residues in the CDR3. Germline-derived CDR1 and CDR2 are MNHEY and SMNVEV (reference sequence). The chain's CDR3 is CASSRFDSTEAFF. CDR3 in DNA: TGTGCCAGCAGCCGTTTCGACAGTACCGAAGCTTTCTTT.

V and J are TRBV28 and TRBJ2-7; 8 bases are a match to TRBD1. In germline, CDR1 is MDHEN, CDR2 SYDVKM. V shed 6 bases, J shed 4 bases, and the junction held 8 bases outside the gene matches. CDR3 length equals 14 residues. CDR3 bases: TGTGCCAGCAGGCAACAGGGGGGAGGATACGAGCAGTACTTC. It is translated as CASRQQGGGYEQYF.

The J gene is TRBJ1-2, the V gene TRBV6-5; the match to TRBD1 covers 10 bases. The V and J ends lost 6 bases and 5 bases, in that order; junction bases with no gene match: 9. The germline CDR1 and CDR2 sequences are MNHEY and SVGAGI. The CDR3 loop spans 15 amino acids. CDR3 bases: TGTGCCAGCAGACTAGGGGGACAGGGGTTTTATGGCTACACCTTC. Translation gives CASRLGGQGFYGYTF.

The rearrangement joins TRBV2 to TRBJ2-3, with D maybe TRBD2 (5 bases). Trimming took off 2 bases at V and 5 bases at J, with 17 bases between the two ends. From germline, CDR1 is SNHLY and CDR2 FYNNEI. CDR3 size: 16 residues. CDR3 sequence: CASSEFPTAGQDTQYF. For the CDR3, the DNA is TGTGCCAGCAGTGAATTTCCAACTGCGGGTCAAGATACGCAGTATTTT. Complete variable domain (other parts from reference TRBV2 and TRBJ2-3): EPEVTQTPSHQVTQMGQEVILRCVPISNHLYFYWYRQILGQKVEFLVSFYNNEISEKSEIFDDQFSVERPDGSNFTLKIRSTKLEDSAMYFCASSEFPTAGQDTQYFGPGTRLTVL.

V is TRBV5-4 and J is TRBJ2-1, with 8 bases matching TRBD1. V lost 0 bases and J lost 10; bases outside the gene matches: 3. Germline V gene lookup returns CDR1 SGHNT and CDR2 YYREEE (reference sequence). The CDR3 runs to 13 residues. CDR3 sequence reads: CASSLAGQGEQFF. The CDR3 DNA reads TGTGCCAGCAGCTTGGCCGGACAGGGCGAGCAGTTCTTC.